A selection of T cell receptor beta chains follows, all from one sample in a study of shared clonotypes between healthy human individuals. The assay was immunoSEQ multiplex PCR, and TCRdb's table has in-frame clones only and misses some. The sample yields millions of clones, about 92% seen once. The sample taken for sequencing was naive CD4+ T cells sorted from blood. These receptors all come from a man between 18 and 29 years old in good health. Each CDR3 is given with its conserved first and last residue. The order of the fields is V gene, J gene, D gene, CDR3 protein, CDR3 DNA. D genes are given only for firm matches.

TRBV6-5,TRBJ2-1,-,CASTIPPGDEQFF,TGTGCCAGCACCATTCCCCCAGGAGATGAGCAGTTCTTC
TRBV10-3,TRBJ1-1,-,CAISDSQRNTEAFF,TGTGCCATCAGTGATTCACAGAGGAACACTGAAGCTTTCTTT
TRBV19,TRBJ1-5,-,CASRKAGGGNQPQHF,TGTGCCAGTAGAAAAGCGGGAGGGGGCAATCAGCCCCAGCATTTT
TRBV15,TRBJ2-5,-,CATSRATGTQYF,TGTGCCACCAGCAGGGCCACGGGCACCCAGTACTTC
TRBV15,TRBJ1-5,-,CATSRGTGSGQPQHF,TGTGCCACCAGCAGAGGTACAGGGTCGGGTCAGCCCCAGCATTTT
TRBV9,TRBJ1-6,-,CASSTGSSYNSPLHF,TGTGCCAGCAGCACAGGTAGCTCCTATAATTCACCCCTCCACTTT
TRBV21-1,TRBJ2-2,-,CASSKAGGNTGELFF,TGTGCCAGCAGCAAAGCGGGAGGGAACACCGGGGAGCTGTTTTTT
TRBV10-3,TRBJ2-7,TRBD1,CAISRRGLNGEQYF,TGTGCCATCAGTCGCAGGGGGCTCAACGGCGAGCAGTACTTC
TRBV6-1,TRBJ1-5,-,CASSATGLNQPQHF,TGTGCCAGCAGTGCAACAGGGCTAAATCAGCCCCAGCATTTT
TRBV10-3,TRBJ2-7,TRBD2,CAISLTGLATYEQYF,TGTGCCATCAGTCTAACGGGACTAGCGACCTACGAGCAGTACTTC